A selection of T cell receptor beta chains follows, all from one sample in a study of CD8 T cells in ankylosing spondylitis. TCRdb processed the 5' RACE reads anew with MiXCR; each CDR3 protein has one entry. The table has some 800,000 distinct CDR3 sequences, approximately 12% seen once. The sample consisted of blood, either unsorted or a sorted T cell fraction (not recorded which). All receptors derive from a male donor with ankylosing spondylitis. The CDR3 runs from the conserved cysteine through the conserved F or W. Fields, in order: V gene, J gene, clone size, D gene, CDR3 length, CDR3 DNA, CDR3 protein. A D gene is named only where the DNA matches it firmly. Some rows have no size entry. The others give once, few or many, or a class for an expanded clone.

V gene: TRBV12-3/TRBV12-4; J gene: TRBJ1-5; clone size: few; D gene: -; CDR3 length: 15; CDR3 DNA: TGTGCCAGCAGTCGGGACGGCAGGGCAAATCAGCCCCAGCATTTT; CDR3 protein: CASSRDGRANQPQHF
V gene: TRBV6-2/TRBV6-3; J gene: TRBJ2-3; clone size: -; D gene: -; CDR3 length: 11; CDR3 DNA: TGTGCCAGCAGTGCGGGGCATACGCAGTATTTT; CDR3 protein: CASSAGHTQYF
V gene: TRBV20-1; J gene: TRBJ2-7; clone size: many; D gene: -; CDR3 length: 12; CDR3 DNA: TGCAGTGCTAGAAAGGGTCCCTACGAGCAGTACTTC; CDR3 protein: CSARKGPYEQYF
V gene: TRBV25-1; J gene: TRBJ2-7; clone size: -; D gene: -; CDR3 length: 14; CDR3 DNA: TGTGCCAGCAGTGAACCACCCCCCTACTACGAGCAGTACTTC; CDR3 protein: CASSEPPPYYEQYF
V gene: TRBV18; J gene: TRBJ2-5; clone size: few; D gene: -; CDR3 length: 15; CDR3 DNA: TGTGCCAGCTCACCCCGACAGGCCATACAAGAGACCCAGTACTTC; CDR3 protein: CASSPRQAIQETQYF
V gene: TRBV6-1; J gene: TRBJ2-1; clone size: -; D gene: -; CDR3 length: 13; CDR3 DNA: TGTGCCAGCAGTCCCTATGACCACAATGAGCAGTTCTTC; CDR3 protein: CASSPYDHNEQFF
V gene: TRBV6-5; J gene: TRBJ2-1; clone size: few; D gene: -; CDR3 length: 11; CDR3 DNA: TGTGCCACCTCTTTGGGGGGTGAGCAGTTCTTC; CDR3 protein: CATSLGGEQFF
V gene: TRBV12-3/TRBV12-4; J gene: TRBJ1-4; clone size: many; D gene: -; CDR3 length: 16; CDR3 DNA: TGTGCCAGCAGTTTGTCCGGACAGAGCCCTAATGAAAAACTGTTTTTT; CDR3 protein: CASSLSGQSPNEKLFF
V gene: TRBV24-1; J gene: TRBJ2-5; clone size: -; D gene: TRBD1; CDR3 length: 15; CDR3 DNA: TGTGCCACCAGTGATCCCGGGACAGGGGCCGAGACCCAGTACTTC; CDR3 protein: CATSDPGTGAETQYF
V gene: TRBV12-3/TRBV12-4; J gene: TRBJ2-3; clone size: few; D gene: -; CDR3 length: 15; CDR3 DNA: TGTGCCAGCACGTGGAGGCGTTGGCGCACAGATACGCAGTATTTT; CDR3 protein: CASTWRRWRTDTQYF
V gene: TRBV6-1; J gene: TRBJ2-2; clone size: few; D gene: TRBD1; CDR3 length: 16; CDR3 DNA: TGTGCCAGCAGCAGGGGGACAGGGGGTTGGACCGGGGAGCTGTTTTTT; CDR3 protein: CASSRGTGGWTGELFF
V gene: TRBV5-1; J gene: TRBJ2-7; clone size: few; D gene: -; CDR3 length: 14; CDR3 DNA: TGCGCCAGCAGCTTCGCACAGGGACTCTACGAGCAGTACTTC; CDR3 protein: CASSFAQGLYEQYF
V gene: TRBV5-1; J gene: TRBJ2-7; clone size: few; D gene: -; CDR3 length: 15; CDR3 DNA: TGCGCCAGCAGCTTGGTTGTAGGGCAGGAAAGCGAGCAGTACTTC; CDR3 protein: CASSLVVGQESEQYF
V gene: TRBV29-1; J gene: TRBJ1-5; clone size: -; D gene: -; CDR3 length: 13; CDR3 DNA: TGCAGCGTTGAAGCCCCGGGTTTAAAGCCCCAGCATTTT; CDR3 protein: CSVEAPGLKPQHF
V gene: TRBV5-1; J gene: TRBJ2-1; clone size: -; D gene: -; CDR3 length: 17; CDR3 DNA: TGCGCCAGCAGCTTGTCCCAGAAGGCACTCGGGGTCAATGAGCAGTTCTTC; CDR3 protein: CASSLSQKALGVNEQFF
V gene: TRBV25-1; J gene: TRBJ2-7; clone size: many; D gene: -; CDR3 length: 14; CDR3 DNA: TGTGCCAGCAGTGAATATCAGGGGACTGACGAGCAGTACTTC; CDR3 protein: CASSEYQGTDEQYF
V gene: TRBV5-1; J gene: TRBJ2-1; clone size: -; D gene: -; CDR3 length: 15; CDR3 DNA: TGCGCCAGCAGCTCTGGAAGGGGGGAGGGAAATGAGCAGTTCTTC; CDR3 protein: CASSSGRGEGNEQFF
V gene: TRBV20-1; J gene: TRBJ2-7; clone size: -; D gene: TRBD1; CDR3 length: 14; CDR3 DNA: TGCAGTGCTCTCCCCCGGGACAGAGCCTACGAGCAGTACTTC; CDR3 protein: CSALPRDRAYEQYF
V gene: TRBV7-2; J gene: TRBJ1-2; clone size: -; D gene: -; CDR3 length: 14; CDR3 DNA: TGTGCCAGCAGTTCTGTGGAATGGAGTTATGGCTACACCTTC; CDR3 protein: CASSSVEWSYGYTF
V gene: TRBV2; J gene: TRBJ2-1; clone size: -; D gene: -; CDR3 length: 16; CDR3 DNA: TGTGCCAGCAGTGGGTGGCGGCCGTTCGATAACAATGAGCAGTTCTTC; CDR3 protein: CASSGWRPFDNNEQFF
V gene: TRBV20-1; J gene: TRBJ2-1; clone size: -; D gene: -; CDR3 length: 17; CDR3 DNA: TGCAGTGCTAGTAACCCCTCTAGCGTTACGGGAGACAATGAGCAGTTCTTC; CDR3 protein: CSASNPSSVTGDNEQFF
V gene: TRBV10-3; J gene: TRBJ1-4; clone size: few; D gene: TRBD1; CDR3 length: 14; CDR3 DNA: TGTGCCACAAGACCACAGGGGAGTAATGAAAAACTGTTTTTT; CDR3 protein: CATRPQGSNEKLFF
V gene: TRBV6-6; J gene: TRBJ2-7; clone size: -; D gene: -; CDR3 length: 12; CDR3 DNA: TGTGCCAGCAGTGACTTTGGGCCAGTTCGACACTTC; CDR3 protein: CASSDFGPVRHF
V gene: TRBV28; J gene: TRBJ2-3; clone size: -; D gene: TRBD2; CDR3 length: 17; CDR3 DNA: TGTGCCAGCAGTTTACGCCGATGGAGCGGGGGCACAGATACGCAGTATTTT; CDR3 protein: CASSLRRWSGGTDTQYF
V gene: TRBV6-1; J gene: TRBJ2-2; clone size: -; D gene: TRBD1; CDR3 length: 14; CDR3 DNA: TGTGCCAGCAGGTGGCAGGGGGACACCGGGGAGCTGTTTTTT; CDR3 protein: CASRWQGDTGELFF
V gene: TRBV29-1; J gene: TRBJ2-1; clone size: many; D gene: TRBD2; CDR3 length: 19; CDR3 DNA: TGCAGCACCCGCCAGGGACATGCGGGAGCGGGAGATCCCTACAATGAGCAGTTCTTC; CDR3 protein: CSTRQGHAGAGDPYNEQFF
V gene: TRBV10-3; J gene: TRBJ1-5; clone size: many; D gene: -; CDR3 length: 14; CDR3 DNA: TGTGCCATCAGTGATGGACATACCAATCAGCCCCAGCATTTT; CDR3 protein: CAISDGHTNQPQHF
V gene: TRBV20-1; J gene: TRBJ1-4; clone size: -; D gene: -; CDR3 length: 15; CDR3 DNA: TGCAGTGCTAGAGATCCGGCGGGGGTAGGAGAAAAACTGTTTTTT; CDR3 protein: CSARDPAGVGEKLFF
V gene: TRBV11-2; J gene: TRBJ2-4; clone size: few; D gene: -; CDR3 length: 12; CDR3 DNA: TGTGCCAGCAGTGCCGGGGGTTACATTCAGTACTTC; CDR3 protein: CASSAGGYIQYF
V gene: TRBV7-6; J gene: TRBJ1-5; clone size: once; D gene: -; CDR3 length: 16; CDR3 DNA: TGTGCCAGCAGCTTACTCCGGACTCACATCACCCGGCCCCAGCATTTT; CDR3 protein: CASSLLRTHITRPQHF
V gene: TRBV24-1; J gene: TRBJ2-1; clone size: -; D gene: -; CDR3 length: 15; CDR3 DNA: TGTGCCACCAGTGACAGGACAGGGAGGGGAAATGAGCAGTTCTTC; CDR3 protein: CATSDRTGRGNEQFF
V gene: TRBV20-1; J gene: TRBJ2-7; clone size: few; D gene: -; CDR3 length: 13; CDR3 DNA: TGCAGTGCTAGGAAGCTAGCGACCTACGAGCAGTACTTC; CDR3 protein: CSARKLATYEQYF
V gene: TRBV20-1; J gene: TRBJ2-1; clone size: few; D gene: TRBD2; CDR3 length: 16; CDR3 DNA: TGCAGTGCTAGGGCGGTGCTAGCGGGCATAAACAATGAGCAGTTCTTC; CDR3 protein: CSARAVLAGINNEQFF
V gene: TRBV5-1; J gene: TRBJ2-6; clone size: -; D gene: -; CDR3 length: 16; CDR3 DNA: TGCGCCAGCAGCTTGGTTGTGGCGATCGGGGCCAACGTCCTGACTTTC; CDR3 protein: CASSLVVAIGANVLTF
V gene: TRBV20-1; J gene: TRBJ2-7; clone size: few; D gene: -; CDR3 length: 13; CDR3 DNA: TGCAGCGTCTCCGGGCACGGCTCCTACGAGCAGTACTTC; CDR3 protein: CSVSGHGSYEQYF
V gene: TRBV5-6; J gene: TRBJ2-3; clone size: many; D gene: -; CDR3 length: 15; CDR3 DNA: TGTGCCAGCAGCTTGCAGGGCGGAAGCGGGGATACGCAGTATTTT; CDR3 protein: CASSLQGGSGDTQYF
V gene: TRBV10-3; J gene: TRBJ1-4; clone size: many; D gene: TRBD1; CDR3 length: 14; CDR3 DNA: TGTGCCATTAGCGAGGGGGCTGCTAATGAAAAACTGTTTTTT; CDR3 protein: CAISEGAANEKLFF
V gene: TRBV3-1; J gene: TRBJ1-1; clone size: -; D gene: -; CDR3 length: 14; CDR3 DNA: TGTGCCAGCAGCTACCCTGGGGCGGGGACTGAAGCTTTCTTT; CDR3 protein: CASSYPGAGTEAFF
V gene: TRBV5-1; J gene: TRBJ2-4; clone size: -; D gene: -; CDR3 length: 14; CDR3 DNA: TGCGCCAGCAGCCTTCTGGAGCAGGGAAACATTCAGTACTTC; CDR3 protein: CASSLLEQGNIQYF
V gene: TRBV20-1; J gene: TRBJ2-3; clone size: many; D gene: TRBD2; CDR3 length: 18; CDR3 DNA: TGCAGTGCTACGTTAGCGGGAGAGGGGGGCCTTAGCACAGATACGCAGTATTTT; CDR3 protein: CSATLAGEGGLSTDTQYF
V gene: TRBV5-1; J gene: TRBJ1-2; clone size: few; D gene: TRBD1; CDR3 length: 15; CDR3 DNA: TGCGCCAGCAGCCCCCCTGGACAGGTTAACTATGGCTACACCTTC; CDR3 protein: CASSPPGQVNYGYTF
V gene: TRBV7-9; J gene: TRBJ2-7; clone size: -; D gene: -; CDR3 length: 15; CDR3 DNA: TGTGCCAGCAGCTTAGCTCGATGGCAGCCCTACGAGCAGTACTTC; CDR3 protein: CASSLARWQPYEQYF
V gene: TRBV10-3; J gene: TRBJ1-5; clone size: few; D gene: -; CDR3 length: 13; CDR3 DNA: TGTGCCAGCACAATCAGGGAAGATCAGCCCCAGCATTTT; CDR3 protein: CASTIREDQPQHF
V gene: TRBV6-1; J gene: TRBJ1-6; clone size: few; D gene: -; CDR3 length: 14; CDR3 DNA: TGTGCCAGCAGGCTAGGACGGAGTAATTCACCCCTCCACTTT; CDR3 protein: CASRLGRSNSPLHF
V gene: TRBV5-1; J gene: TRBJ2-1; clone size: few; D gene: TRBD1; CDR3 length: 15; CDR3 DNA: TGCGCCAGCAGCTTGGCGGGACAGACCTACAATGAGCAGTTCTTC; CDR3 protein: CASSLAGQTYNEQFF
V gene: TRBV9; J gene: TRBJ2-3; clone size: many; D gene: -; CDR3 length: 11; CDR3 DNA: TGTGCCAGCAGCGTAGAAGATACGCAGTATTTT; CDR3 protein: CASSVEDTQYF
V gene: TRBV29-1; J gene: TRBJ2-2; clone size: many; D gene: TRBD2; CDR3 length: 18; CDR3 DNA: TGCAGCGCCGCGAGGGGACTAGCGGGATTCGGGGATACCGGGGAGCTGTTTTTT; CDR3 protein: CSAARGLAGFGDTGELFF
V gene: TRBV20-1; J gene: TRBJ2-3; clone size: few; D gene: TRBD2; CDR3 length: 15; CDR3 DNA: TGCAGTGCTAGAGTGATAGCGGGAGGAGGAGATACGCAGTATTTT; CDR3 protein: CSARVIAGGGDTQYF
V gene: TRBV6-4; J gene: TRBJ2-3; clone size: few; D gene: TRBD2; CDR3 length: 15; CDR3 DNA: TGTGCCAGCAGTGTACGAGCGGGAGGCCCCGATACGCAGTATTTT; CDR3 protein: CASSVRAGGPDTQYF
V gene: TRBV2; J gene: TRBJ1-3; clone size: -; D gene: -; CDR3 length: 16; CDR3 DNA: TGTGCCAGCAGTTTGCAGACTGCCACCTCTGGAAACACCATATATTTT; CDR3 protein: CASSLQTATSGNTIYF
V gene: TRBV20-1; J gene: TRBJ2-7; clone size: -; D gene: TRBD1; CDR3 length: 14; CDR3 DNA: TGCAGTGCCATTACAGGGGGCAGGCTGGACGAGCAGTACTTC; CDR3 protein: CSAITGGRLDEQYF
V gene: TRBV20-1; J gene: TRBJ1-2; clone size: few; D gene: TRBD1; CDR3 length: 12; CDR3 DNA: TGCAGTGCTTCACAGGGGGCGAATGGCTACACCTTC; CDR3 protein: CSASQGANGYTF
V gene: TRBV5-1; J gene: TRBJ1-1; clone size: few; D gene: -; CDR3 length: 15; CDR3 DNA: TGCGCCAGCTCAACCTCCGGGCCGCAGAACACTGAAGCTTTCTTT; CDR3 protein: CASSTSGPQNTEAFF
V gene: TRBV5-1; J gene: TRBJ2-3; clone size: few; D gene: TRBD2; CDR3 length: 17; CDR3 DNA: TGCGCCAGCAGCTTGGTTCTAGCGGGAGTGGAAGGAGATACGCAGTATTTT; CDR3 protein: CASSLVLAGVEGDTQYF
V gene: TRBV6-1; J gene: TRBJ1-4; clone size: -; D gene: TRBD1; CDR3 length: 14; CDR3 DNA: TGTGCCAGCAGTATAGACAGGGGGATGGCTAAACTGTTTTTT; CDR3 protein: CASSIDRGMAKLFF
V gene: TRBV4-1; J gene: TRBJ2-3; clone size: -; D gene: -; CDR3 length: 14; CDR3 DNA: TGCGCCAGCAGCCGGGACTCGGGGACAGATACGCAGTATTTT; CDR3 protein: CASSRDSGTDTQYF
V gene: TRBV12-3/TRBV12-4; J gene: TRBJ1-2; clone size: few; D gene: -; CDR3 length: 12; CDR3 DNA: TGTGCCAGCAGTTTTGGTTCAGGTGGCTACACCTTC; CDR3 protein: CASSFGSGGYTF
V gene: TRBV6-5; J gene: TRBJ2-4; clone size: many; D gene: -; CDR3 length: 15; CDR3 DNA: TGTGCCAGCAGTTCTTACCTCGGCCCCGAGGACATTCAGTACTTC; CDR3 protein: CASSSYLGPEDIQYF
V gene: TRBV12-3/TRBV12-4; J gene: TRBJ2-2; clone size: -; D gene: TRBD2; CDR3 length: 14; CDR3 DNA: TGTGCCAGCAGTTTGACTAGCGGGGCCGGGGAGCTGTTTTTT; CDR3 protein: CASSLTSGAGELFF
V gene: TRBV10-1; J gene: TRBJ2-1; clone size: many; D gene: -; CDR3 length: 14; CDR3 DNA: TGCGCCAGCAGTGATATGGACACTAACAATGAGCAGTTCTTC; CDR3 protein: CASSDMDTNNEQFF